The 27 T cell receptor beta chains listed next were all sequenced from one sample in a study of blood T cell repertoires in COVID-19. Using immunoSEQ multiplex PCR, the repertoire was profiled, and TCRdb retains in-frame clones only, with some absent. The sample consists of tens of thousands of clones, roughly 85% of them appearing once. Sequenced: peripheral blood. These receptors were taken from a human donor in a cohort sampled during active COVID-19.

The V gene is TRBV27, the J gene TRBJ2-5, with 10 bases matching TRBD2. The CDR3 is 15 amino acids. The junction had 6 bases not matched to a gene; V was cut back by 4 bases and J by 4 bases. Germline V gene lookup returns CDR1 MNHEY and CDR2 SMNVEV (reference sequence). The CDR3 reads CASSYSSGRGETQYF. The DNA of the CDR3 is TGTGCCAGCAGTTACTCTAGCGGGAGAGGAGAGACCCAGTACTTC.

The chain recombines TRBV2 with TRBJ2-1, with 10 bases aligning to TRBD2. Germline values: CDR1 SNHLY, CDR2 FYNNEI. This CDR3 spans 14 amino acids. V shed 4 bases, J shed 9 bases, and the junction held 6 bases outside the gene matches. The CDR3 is CASSGSSGRGEQFF. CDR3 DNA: TGTGCCAGCAGTGGGTCTAGCGGGAGAGGTGAGCAGTTCTTC.

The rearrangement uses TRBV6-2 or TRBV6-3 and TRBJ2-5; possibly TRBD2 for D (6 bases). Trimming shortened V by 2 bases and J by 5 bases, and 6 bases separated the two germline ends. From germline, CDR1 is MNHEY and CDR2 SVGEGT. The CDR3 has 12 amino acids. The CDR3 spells CASSYGRETQYF. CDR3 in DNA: TGTGCCAGCAGTTACGGGAGGGAGACCCAGTACTTC.

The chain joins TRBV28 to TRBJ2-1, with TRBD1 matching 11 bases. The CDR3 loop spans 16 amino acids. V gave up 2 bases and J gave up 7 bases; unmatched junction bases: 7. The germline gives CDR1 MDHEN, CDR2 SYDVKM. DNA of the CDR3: TGTGCCAGCAGTTTAGAGGGACAGGGGGTATCTAATGAGCAGTTCTTC. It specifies CASSLEGQGVSNEQFF.

Written as DNA, the CDR3 is TGTGCCAGTAGAAAGGCAGGGGGCTCCGCTGGGCCCCAGCATTTT. Residues: CASRKAGGSAGPQHF. The chain uses TRBV19 and TRBJ1-5, with 8 bases that match TRBD1. Germline V gene sequence: CDR1 LNHDA, CDR2 SQIVND (reference sequence). The CDR3 is made up of 15 amino acids. V lost 6 bases to trimming and J lost 9 bases; unmatched junction nucleotides: 13. The whole variable domain, filled in from reference TRBV19 and TRBJ1-5, reads DGGITQSPKYLFRKEGQNVTLSCEQNLNHDAMYWYRQDPGQGLRLIYYSQIVNDFQKGDIAEGYSVSREKKESFPLTVTSAQKNPTAFYLCASRKAGGSAGPQHFGDGTRLSIL.

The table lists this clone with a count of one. This CDR3 is CASTPGHLNTEAFF. The CDR3 DNA follows: TGTGCCAGTACTCCGGGACACCTGAACACTGAAGCTTTCTTT. The genes are TRBV19 and TRBJ1-1; D is perhaps TRBD1 (6 bases). V was shortened by 7 bases and J by 0 bases, with 12 bases between the two germline ends. The CDR3 spans 14 residues. Germline V CDR1 and CDR2: LNHDA, SQIVND (reference sequence). The full variable domain, in which reference TRBV19 and TRBJ1-1 provide the parts outside the CDR3, is DGGITQSPKYLFRKEGQNVTLSCEQNLNHDAMYWYRQDPGQGLRLIYYSQIVNDFQKGDIAEGYSVSREKKESFPLTVTSAQKNPTAFYLCASTPGHLNTEAFFGQGTRLTVV.

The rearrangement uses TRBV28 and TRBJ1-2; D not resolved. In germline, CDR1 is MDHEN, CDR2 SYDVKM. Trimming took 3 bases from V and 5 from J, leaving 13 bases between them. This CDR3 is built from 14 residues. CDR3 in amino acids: CASSLFDRVYGYTF. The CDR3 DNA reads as TGTGCCAGCAGTTTGTTCGATCGGGTATATGGCTACACCTTC.

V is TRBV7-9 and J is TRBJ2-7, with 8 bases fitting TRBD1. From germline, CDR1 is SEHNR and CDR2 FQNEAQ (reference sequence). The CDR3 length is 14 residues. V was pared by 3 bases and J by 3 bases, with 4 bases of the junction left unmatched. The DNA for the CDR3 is TGTGCCAGCAGCTTCCGGGACAGGCTCTACGAGCAGTACTTC. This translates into CASSFRDRLYEQYF. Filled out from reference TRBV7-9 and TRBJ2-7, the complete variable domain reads DTGVSQNPRHKITKRGQNVTFRCDPISEHNRLYWYRQTLGQGPEFLTYFQNEAQLEKSRLLSDRFSAERPKGSFSTLEIQRTEQGDSAMYLCASSFRDRLYEQYFGPGTRLTVT.

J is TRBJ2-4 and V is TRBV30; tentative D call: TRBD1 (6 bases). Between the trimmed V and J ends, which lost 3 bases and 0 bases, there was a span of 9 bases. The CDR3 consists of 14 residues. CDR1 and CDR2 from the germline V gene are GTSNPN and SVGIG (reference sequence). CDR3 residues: CAWREQGAKNIQYF. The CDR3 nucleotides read TGTGCCTGGAGGGAACAGGGAGCCAAAAACATTCAGTACTTC.

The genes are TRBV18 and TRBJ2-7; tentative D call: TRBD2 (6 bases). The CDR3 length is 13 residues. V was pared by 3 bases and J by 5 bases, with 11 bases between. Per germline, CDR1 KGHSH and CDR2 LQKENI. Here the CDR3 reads CASSPRDLDEQYF. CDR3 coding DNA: TGTGCCAGCTCACCCCGGGACTTGGACGAGCAGTACTTC.

The CDR3 nucleotides are TGTGCCTGGAAGTGGGGCAGGGGTGTCGAAAAACTGTTTTTT. Protein: CAWKWGRGVEKLFF. The J gene is TRBJ1-4, the V gene TRBV30; TRBD1 is a possible D gene (6 bases). The V gene lost 4 bases and the J gene lost 8 bases, with 17 bases spanning the gap. The CDR3 runs 14 residues. Germline V gene data show CDR1 as GTSNPN and CDR2 as SVGIG (reference sequence).

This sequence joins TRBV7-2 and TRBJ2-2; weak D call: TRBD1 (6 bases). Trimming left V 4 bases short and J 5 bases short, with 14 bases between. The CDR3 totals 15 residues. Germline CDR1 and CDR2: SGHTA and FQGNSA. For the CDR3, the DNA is TGTGCCAGCAGCTCTACAGGGTTAAATACCGGGGAGCTGTTTTTT. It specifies CASSSTGLNTGELFF.

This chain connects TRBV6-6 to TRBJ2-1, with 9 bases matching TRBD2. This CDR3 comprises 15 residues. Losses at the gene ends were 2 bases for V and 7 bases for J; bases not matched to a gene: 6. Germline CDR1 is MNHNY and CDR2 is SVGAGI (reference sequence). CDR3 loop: CASSYGLAGMNEQFF. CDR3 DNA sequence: TGTGCCAGCAGTTACGGTCTAGCGGGAATGAATGAGCAGTTCTTC.

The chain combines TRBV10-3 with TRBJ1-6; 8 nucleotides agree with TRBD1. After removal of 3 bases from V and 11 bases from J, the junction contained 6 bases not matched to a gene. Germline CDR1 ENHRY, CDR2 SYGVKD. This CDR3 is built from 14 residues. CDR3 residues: CAISDDRGSAPLHF. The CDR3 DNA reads TGTGCCATCAGTGATGACAGGGGCAGTGCACCCCTCCACTTT.

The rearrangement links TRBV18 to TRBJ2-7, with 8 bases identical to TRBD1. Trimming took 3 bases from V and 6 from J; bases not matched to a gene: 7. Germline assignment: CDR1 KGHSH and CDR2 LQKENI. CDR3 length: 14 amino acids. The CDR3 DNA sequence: TGTGCCAGCTCACCGACGGACAGGGACGGCGAGCAGTACTTC. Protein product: CASSPTDRDGEQYF.

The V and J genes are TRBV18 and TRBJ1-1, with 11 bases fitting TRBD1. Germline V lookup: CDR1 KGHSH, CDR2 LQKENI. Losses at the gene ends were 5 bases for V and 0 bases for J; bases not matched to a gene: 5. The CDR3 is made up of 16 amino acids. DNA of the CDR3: TGTGCCAGCTCAAAAGGGACAGGGGGAATGAACACTGAAGCTTTCTTT. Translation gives CASSKGTGGMNTEAFF.

CDR3 in amino acids: CASSQASGLTEAFF. The CDR3 coding sequence is TGTGCCAGCAGCCAAGCTTCAGGGCTGACTGAAGCTTTCTTT. This chain uses TRBV4-2 with TRBJ1-1; a weak D match, TRBD1 (5 bases). The CDR3 contains 14 residues. In germline, CDR1 is LGHNA, CDR2 YNFKEQ. Trimming took 1 base from V and 5 from J, leaving 11 bases between them.

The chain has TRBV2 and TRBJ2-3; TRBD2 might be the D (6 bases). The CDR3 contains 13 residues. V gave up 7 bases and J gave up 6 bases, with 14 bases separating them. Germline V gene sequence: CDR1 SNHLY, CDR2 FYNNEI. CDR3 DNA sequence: TGTGCCAGCAAGGGGCGGAGGGTCGATACGCAGTATTTT. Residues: CASKGRRVDTQYF.

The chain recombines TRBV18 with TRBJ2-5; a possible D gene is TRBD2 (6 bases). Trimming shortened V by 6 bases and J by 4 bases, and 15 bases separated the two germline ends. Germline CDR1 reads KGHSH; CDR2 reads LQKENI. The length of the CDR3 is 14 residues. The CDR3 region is CASSGTPRGETQYF. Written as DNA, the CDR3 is TGTGCCAGCTCCGGGACTCCAAGGGGAGAGACCCAGTACTTC.

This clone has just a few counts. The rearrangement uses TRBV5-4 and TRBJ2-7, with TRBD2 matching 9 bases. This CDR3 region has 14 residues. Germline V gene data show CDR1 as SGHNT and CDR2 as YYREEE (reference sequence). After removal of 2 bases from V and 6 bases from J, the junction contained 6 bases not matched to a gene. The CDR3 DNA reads TGTGCCAGCAGCTTACTGGCGGGAGGGATCGAGCAGTACTTC. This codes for CASSLLAGGIEQYF.

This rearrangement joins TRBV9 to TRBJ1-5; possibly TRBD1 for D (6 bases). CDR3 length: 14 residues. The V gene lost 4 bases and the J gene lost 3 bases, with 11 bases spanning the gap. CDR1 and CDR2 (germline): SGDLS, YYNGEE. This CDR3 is CASSPGGLNQPQHF. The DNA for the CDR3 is TGTGCCAGCAGCCCGGGGGGGCTCAATCAGCCCCAGCATTTT.

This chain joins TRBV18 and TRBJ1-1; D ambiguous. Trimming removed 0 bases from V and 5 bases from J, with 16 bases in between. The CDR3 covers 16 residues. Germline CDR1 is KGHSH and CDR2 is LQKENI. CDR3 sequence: CASSPPVRRADTEAFF. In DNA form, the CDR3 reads TGTGCCAGCTCACCACCCGTAAGGCGGGCTGATACTGAAGCTTTCTTT.

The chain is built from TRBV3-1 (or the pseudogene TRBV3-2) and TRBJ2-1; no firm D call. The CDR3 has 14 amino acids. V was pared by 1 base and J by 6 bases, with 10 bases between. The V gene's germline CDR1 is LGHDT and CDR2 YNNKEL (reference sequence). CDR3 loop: CASSQGARSNEQFF. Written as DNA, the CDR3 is TGTGCCAGCAGCCAAGGCGCTAGATCCAATGAGCAGTTCTTC.

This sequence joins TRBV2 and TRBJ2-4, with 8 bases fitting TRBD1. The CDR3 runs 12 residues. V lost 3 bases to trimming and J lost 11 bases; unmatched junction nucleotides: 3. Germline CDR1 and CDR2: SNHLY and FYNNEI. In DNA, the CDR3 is TGTGCCAGCAGTGACCGGGACAGGCTTCAGTACTTC. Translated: CASSDRDRLQYF.

The CDR3 DNA follows: TGTGCCAGCCGACTCACCCCCGGGGAGCTGTTTTTT. It translates to CASRLTPGELFF. V usage is TRBV2 and J usage is TRBJ2-2; no reliable D call. Germline CDR1 is SNHLY and CDR2 is FYNNEI. The V end was cut by 8 bases, the J end by 6 bases, with 10 bases between. The CDR3 is made up of 12 amino acids. The entire variable domain, with the rest obtained from reference TRBV2 and TRBJ2-2, is as follows: EPEVTQTPSHQVTQMGQEVILRCVPISNHLYFYWYRQILGQKVEFLVSFYNNEISEKSEIFDDQFSVERPDGSNFTLKIRSTKLEDSAMYFCASRLTPGELFFGEGSRLTVL.

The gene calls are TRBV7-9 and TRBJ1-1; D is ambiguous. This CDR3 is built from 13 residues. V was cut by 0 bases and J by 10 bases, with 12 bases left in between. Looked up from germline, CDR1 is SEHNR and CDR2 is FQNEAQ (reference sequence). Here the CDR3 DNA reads TGTGCCAGCAGCTTAGCTCTTGGGGAGTTAGCTTTCTTT. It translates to CASSLALGELAFF.

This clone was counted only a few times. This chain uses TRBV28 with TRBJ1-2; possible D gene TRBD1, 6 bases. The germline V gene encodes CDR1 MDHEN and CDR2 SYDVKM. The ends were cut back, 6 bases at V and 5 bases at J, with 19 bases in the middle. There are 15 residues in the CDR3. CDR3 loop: CASRATGRSWYGYTF. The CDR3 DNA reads TGTGCCAGCAGGGCTACAGGGCGATCGTGGTATGGCTACACCTTC.